The clone carrying this T cell receptor (beta chain) was observed many times. The antigen is unknown. The data are from a study of T cells after yellow fever vaccination. V dropped 4 bases and J dropped 4 bases, with 14 bases sitting between them. CDR1 and CDR2 from the germline V gene are SGHRS and YFSETQ. The CDR3 runs 15 residues. In making TCR cDNA, 5'RACE template switching added a universal primer site and UMIs to it. One entry per CDR3 protein, called by TCRdb with MiXCR from the 5' RACE reads. This table holds 200,000 to 300,000 distinct CDR3 sequences, roughly 6.2% found once. Study-level findings and limits: Researchers cautioned that FACS-sorted repertoires could harbor abundant clonotypes contaminating from the bulk population. Detected again after the booster were most primary-vaccination clones, at 95% to 97% CD4 and approximately 85% CD8.

The receptor was derived from a man aged 25 to 40 who received the YFV17D yellow fever vaccine. The source was CD4+ T cells sorted from PBMCs, collected on the day of the yellow fever booster vaccination. The rearrangement uses TRBV5-1 and TRBJ2-2; the D is unclear. The CDR3 DNA reads as TGCGCCAGCAGCCTCGGACCTTCTATCACCGGGGAGCTGTTTTTT. Its protein is CASSLGPSITGELFF. The full variable domain, completed using reference TRBV5-1 and TRBJ2-2, is KAGVTQTPRYLIKTRGQQVTLSCSPISGHRSVSWYQQTPGQGLQFLFEYFSETQRNKGNFPGRFSGRQFSNSRSEMNVSTLELGDSALYLCASSLGPSITGELFFGEGSRLTVL.